This TCR beta chain was retrieved from a study of cytomegalovirus exposure and HLA in healthy donors (dated 2017 in TCRdb). Regarding the research as a whole: An earlier analysis of roughly 500 of the donors reported roughly 270 Gb of sequence data and 100 million to 130 million unique TCR beta sequences from roughly 180 million T cells. An early release covering about 600 HLA-typed donors comprised 250 to 350 gigabases of sequencing data and around 80 million unique TCR sequences. Among the roughly 400 genotyped donors, about 83% belonged to the genetic ancestry cluster associated with self-reported Caucasian donors. The study aimed to test whether cataloging public T cell receptors could reveal signatures of past pathogen exposure. The study profiled the T cell repertoires of 500 to 800 subjects by immunosequencing and related them to cytomegalovirus serostatus. Besides the first cohort of 500 to 700 subjects, a separate validation cohort made up of roughly 120 different subjects was used. High-throughput TCR immunosequencing, statistical association of individual TCRs with disease status, and machine learning were combined to predict cytomegalovirus infection status. A later analysis re-analyzed previously published TCR beta repertoires from 660 or so donors and added high-resolution HLA genotyping to study TCR occurrence patterns. In the later analysis, no new phenotypic data were used to find candidate immune exposures; instead, reliance was placed on TCR beta sequences and their occurrence across donors. In an earlier analysis of roughly 580 of the donors, high-throughput TCR beta sequencing was used to judge whether each TCR beta V gene segment behaved as functional or pseudogenic. Donor age, sex, ethnicity and CMV serostatus were compiled together with the repertoire data. A later genetic analysis used genome-wide SNP genotypes for 398 of the 666 donors, treating that subset as a discovery cohort. All discovery cohort repertoires had been generated using a single sequencing platform. Class I and class II HLA loci were covered by the typing at four-digit resolution. Typing coverage varied by locus: 629-630 donors for A, B, C, DRB1 and DQB1; some 520 for DQA1; some 610 for DPA1; approximately 450 for DPB1. Because of strong linkage in the cohort, roughly five DR-DQ haplotypes were treated as single units for association and clustering. Among a few hundred genotyped donors of the cohort, an average of about 240,000 unique TCR beta nucleotide sequences were sequenced per donor, approximately 20% of them non-productive. The paper as a whole reports these results and caveats: In vitro tests confirmed that a few of the cytomegalovirus-associated TCR beta chains recognize cytomegalovirus antigens. A later analysis reported that several top co-occurrence clusters appeared linked to parvovirus B19, influenza, CMV and Epstein-Barr virus. Assigning TCR associations to individual alleles was difficult when HLA alleles, especially DR and DQ, strongly co-occurred. A total of 150 or so TCR beta chains were listed by the study as associated with cytomegalovirus. Correlated functional status among segregating V segments might be attributable to linkage disequilibrium, but an unknown experimental factor could not be ruled out. Because HLA typing was missing for some donors at each locus, association tests included only the typed subset. Compared with equally common non-associated chains, HLA-associated TCR beta chains in a later analysis were more clonally expanded and had lower generation probabilities. A further reported finding was that TCR beta sequences accurately predicted the HLA-A and HLA-B alleles for most subjects in the first cohort. Presence/absence analyses assumed roughly uniform sequencing depth across donors, an assumption that may not hold. A cluster of highly shared sequence variants was judged likely to represent a technical artifact of the sequencing pipeline. Because the 87-base-pair reads could not distinguish some IMGT-functional V segments, including TRBV6-2 and TRBV6-3, those segments were excluded. A later analysis found that TCR association rates varied across HLA loci, with DRB1 alleles showing the most associated TCRs and HLA-C alleles the fewest. Most TCR sequences were observed very rarely across donors, whereas some public TCRs were present in many individuals. A later analysis associated about 18,000 TCR beta sequences with specific HLA alleles at a false discovery rate of 0.05. Because counts were too low, around 18 rarely observed V segments, including chromosome 9 orphons, were left out of the earlier analysis of some 640 of the donors. According to the authors, the approach could potentially be generalized to other disease states and immunological phenotypes. Broadly in line with IMGT annotations, most TCR beta V segments showed up in productive rearrangements about 90% or about 30% of the time in an earlier analysis of a few hundred of the donors. In a later genetic analysis, fewer N-insertions in productive TCRs were reported among donors in an Asian-associated ancestry cluster than the approximately 710-donor mean. The classifier was reported to diagnose cytomegalovirus status with high specificity and sensitivity in both the original and validation cohorts. The cohort was sequenced for TCR beta chains only, and without alpha or paired-chain data the features that could be detected were limited. In a later genetic analysis, a missense DCLRE1C variant was associated with V-gene and J-gene trimming of TCR beta chains, and the association was replicated in an independent cohort. CMV serostatus was the only immune exposure information available for the cohort. In a later analysis, most CMV-associated TCR beta chains were found to appear HLA-restricted, with HLA associations seemingly driven largely by CMV exposure.

The cohort consisted of some 730 healthy bone marrow donors. All cohort members were sampled while nominally healthy, although unrecorded immune exposures were likely present. The donor was CMV seropositive and belonged to the group of around 300 seropositive cohort members. A peripheral blood sample was collected from each donor, and TCR beta sequencing was performed on peripheral blood mononuclear cells. Genomic DNA extraction from the blood cell samples was performed with the Qiagen DNeasy Blood Extraction Kit. Sequences SGHTA (CDR1) and FQGNSA (CDR2) are obtained from the germline V gene. The CDR3 starts with the cysteine, ends with the phenylalanine, and has 14 residues. CDR3 DNA only is kept here, 42 bases in frame from base 1. Between the V and J ends, shortened by 6 bases and 7 bases respectively, the junction contains 13 bases. Details on this clone: Its binding antigen is unknown. The sample holds no much larger clone one base away, and base qualities are not on file.

Library preparation used the immunoSEQ multiplex PCR assay. For the multiplex PCR, a mixture combining 60 forward primers for TCR Vbeta segments and 13 reverse primers for TCR Jbeta segments was used. A multiplex PCR assay on genomic DNA amplified the CDR3 region of rearranged TCR beta genes. The amplified TCR beta libraries were sequenced on the Illumina HiSeq System as 87-base-pair reads. Per the authors' processing: A later analysis counted some 74 million unique TCR beta chains across the 700 or so repertoires, and 10 million to 12 million of these chains were shared by at least two donors. Raw reads were error-corrected and collapsed into unique sequences with a nearest-neighbor algorithm that merged closely related sequences to remove PCR and sequencing errors. V, D and J gene segments were assigned by aligning CDR3 sequences to IMGT reference sequences. For a sequence to be retained, a match of at least six nucleotides was required to both a V gene segment and a J gene segment. Rearrangements were classified as productive when the CDR3 lacked stop codons and remained in frame with V and J, and all other rearrangements were classified as non-productive. CDR3 was defined according to IMGT convention as the region running from the second conserved V-encoded cysteine to the conserved J-encoded phenylalanine. The earlier analysis of about 590 of the donors excluded sequences that lacked an unambiguous match to a single V gene segment. In an earlier analysis of 587 of the donors, V segments were called functional above 56.7% productive rearrangements and were called segregating when the between-donor standard deviation exceeded 5%. A statistical classification framework was developed to diagnose cytomegalovirus status using the catalog of TCR beta chain sequences. V and J gene assignment, in a later analysis, came from comparing TCR nucleotide sequences with IMGT/GENE-DB human TR gene sequences. In a later analysis, CDR3 sequences and most-parsimonious VDJ recombination scenarios were assigned using the TCRdist pipeline. In a later analysis, every TCR beta chain was defined by the combination of its CDR3 amino acid sequence and its V-gene family, and reads without a unique V-gene family were dropped. To address suspected cross-contamination and a sequencing artifact, a later analysis removed over 500 highly shared, low-generation-probability nucleotide sequences. In a later analysis, a clonal expansion index was calculated for each public chain from normalized within-repertoire ranks of inferred template counts. Generation probabilities in a later analysis came from a VDJ recombination model fitted to out-of-frame rearrangements, and those results were checked against IGoR. In a later analysis, hypergeometric tests were used to score TCR-TCR, TCR-HLA and TCR-CMV co-occurrence, with a repertoire-size bias correction applied to TCR pairs. In a later analysis, false discovery rates were estimated by permuting HLA or CMV assignments 20 times. In a later analysis, co-occurring TCRs were grouped using DBSCAN, and TCRdist sequence similarity was added for clustering within HLA-allele-positive subsets. Repertoires with fewer than 30,000 or more than 120,000 public chains were left out of co-occurrence clustering, as were about 5 repertoires with anomalous nucleotide sharing. TCRdb took over this immuneACCESS table, retaining in-frame rearrangements with V and J assigned. Such tables are incomplete; in checked studies, under half of the missing clones stem from an unresolved V gene, and the remainder is unexplained. That table is the source of V, J and clone size, and D and trimming were worked out from the DNA. This sample holds around 200,000 clones; roughly 80% were observed only once. The ten largest clones represent roughly 6.3% of the sample.

Rearrangement joined TRBV7-2 to TRBJ1-6; the D segment cannot be called with confidence. The TCR was taken from a man aged 40-49 years in good health and CMV-seropositive. Sequenced: PBMCs. The CDR3 protein: CASRGAGWNSPLHF. The DNA reads as follows: TGTGCCAGCAGGGGCGCAGGTTGGAATTCACCCCTCCACTTT.